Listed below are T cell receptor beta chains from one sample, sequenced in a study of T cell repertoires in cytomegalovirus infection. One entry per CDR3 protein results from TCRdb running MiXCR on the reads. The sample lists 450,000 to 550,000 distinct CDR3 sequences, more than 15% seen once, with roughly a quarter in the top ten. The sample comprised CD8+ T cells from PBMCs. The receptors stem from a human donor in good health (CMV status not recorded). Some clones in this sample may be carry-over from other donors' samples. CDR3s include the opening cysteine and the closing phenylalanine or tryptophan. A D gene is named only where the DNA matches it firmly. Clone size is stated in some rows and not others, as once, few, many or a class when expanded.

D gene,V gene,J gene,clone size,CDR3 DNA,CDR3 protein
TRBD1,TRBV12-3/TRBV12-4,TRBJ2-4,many,TGTGCCAGCAGTTTGACTCTGACAGGGGGTGCCACGAACATTCAGTACTTC,CASSLTLTGGATNIQYF
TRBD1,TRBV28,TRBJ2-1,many,TGTGCCAGCAGTTTGTTTGGACAGGGCTATTCCTACAATGAGCAGTTCTTC,CASSLFGQGYSYNEQFF
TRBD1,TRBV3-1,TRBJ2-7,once,TGTGCCAGCAGCCAAGATAGAACAGGGGGCTCAAACGAGCAGTACTTC,CASSQDRTGGSNEQYF
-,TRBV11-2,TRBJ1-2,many,TGTGCCAGCAGCACAAAGTACAGAGGCGGCTATGGCTACACCTTC,CASSTKYRGGYGYTF
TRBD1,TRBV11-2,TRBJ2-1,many,TGTGCCAGCAGCTCACCCCCCGGGACAGGGGTGAATGAGCAGTTCTTC,CASSSPPGTGVNEQFF
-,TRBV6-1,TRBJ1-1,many,TGTGCCAGCAGTGTTCCCCGGGACCCGGACACTGAAGCTTTCTTT,CASSVPRDPDTEAFF
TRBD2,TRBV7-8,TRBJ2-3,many,TGTGCCAGCAGCTTACTAGCGGGAAAAGGAGCAGATACGCAGTATTTT,CASSLLAGKGADTQYF
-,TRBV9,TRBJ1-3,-,TGTGCCAGCAGCGTAATCTCTGGAAACACCATATATTTT,CASSVISGNTIYF
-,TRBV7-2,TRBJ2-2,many,TGTGCCAGCAGCGGCGGGGTCGCGAACACCGGGGAGCTGTTTTTT,CASSGGVANTGELFF
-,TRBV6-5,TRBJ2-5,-,TGTGCCAGCGGGTCCGGCAGGGCCCAAGAGACCCAGTACTTC,CASGSGRAQETQYF
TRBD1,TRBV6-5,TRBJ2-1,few,TGTGCCAGCAGCGACAGGGTCAGGGAGCAGTTCTTC,CASSDRVREQFF
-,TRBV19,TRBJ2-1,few,TGTGCCAGTAGTATGAAGGGGGGGGCCGGCAATGAGCAGTTCTTC,CASSMKGGAGNEQFF
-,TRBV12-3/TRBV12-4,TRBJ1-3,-,TGTGCCAGCGACCTGGGAAAAGGAAACACCATATATTTT,CASDLGKGNTIYF
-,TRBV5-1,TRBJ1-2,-,TGCGCCAGCAGCGGTGGGGGTGATGGCTACACCTTC,CASSGGGDGYTF
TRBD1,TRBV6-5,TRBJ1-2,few,TGTGCCAGCAGTTACGGGACAGGGGACAAGGATGGCTACACCTTC,CASSYGTGDKDGYTF
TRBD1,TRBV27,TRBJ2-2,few,TGTGCCAGCAGTTTCCACAGGGGGATGAACACCGGGGAGCTGTTTTTT,CASSFHRGMNTGELFF
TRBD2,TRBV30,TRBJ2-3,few,TGTGCCTGGAGCTCCCCGACTAGCGGGATCCACAGCCATACGCAGTATTTT,CAWSSPTSGIHSHTQYF
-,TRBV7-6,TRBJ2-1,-,TGTGCCAGCAGCTTAGCGCAGGCGAATGAGCAGTTCTTC,CASSLAQANEQFF
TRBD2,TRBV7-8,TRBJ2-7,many,TGTGCCAGCAGCTCCCGACTAGCGGGGAGATACGAGCAGTACTTC,CASSSRLAGRYEQYF
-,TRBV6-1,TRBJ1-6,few,TGTGCCAGCAGTGAAGAGCGGTGGCATAATTCACCCCTCCACTTT,CASSEERWHNSPLHF
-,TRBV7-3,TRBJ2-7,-,TGTGCCAGCAGCCTAGGAGGGGGAGCCGGCTACGAGCAGTACTTC,CASSLGGGAGYEQYF
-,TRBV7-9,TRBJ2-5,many,TGTGCCAGCAGCTTAGCGTCGGCACAAGAGACCCAGTACTTC,CASSLASAQETQYF
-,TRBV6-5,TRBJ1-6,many,TGTGCCAGCAGTTACTCGGGTGAGGGAAATTCACCCCTCCACTTT,CASSYSGEGNSPLHF
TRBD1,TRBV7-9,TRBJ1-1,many,TGTGCCAGCAGCTTGCACAGGGGTAATGGCACTGAAGCTTTCTTT,CASSLHRGNGTEAFF
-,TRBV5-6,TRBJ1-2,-,TGTGCCAGCAGCTTGAAGTCCAGGAGTTTGGATGGCTACACCTTC,CASSLKSRSLDGYTF
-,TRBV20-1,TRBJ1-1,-,TGCAGTGCTATTCCCCCACAGGGACGCGCTGAAGCTTTCTTT,CSAIPPQGRAEAFF
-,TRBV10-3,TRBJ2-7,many,TGTGCCATCTCGGAGGGCTACGAGCAGTACTTC,CAISEGYEQYF
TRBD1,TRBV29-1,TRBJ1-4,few,TGCAGCGTTGAAGATCGGACAGGGGTACGCGAAAAACTGTTTTTT,CSVEDRTGVREKLFF
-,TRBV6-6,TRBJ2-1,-,TGTGCCAGCAGTTACCCCCTGGCGGGGAGGTCCTACAATGAGCAGTTCTTC,CASSYPLAGRSYNEQFF
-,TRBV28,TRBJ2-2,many,TGTGCCAGCTCCCGGAGGGCCGGGGAGCTGTTTTTT,CASSRRAGELFF
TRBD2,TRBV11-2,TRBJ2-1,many,TGTGCCAGCAGCTCAGCGGGGGGGCTGGGAAATGAGCAGTTCTTC,CASSSAGGLGNEQFF
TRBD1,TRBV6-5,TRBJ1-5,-,TGTGCCAGCAGCCGGGGACAGGGTAGCAATCAGCCCCAGCATTTT,CASSRGQGSNQPQHF
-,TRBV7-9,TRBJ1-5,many,TGTGCCAGCAGTTTAGAGGGAGGGAGCAATCAGCCCCAGCATTTT,CASSLEGGSNQPQHF
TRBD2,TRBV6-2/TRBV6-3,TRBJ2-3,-,TGTGCCAGCTGTTATCCTAGCGGCGCTAGAACAGATACGCAGTATTTT,CASCYPSGARTDTQYF
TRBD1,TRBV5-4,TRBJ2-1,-,TGTGCCAGCGGAGGACAGGGCTACAATGAGCAGTTCTTC,CASGGQGYNEQFF
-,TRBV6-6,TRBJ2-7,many,TGTGCCAGCAGGTTGAGTACAGGGCCCTACGAGCAGTACTTC,CASRLSTGPYEQYF
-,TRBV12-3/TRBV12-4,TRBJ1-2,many,TGTGCCAGCACCCTTATGGGGGGCAACTATGGCTACACCTTC,CASTLMGGNYGYTF
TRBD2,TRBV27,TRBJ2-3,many,TGTGCCACCCGCCCTCTCTTAGCGGGAAGGTCAGATACGCAGTATTTT,CATRPLLAGRSDTQYF
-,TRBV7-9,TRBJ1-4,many,TGTGCCAGCAAGGGGACCGAAAGGGAAAAACTGTTTTTT,CASKGTEREKLFF
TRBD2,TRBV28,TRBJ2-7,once,TGTGCCAGCAGTTTATCCGGGACTAGCGGGGACGAGCAGTACTTC,CASSLSGTSGDEQYF
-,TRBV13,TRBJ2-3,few,TGTGCCAGCAGCTTATCAGGGGCGCATTTTGATACGCAGTATTTT,CASSLSGAHFDTQYF
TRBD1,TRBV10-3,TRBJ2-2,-,TGTGCCATCTCCGAGTTTGAAGTACAGGGGGGATACACCGGGGAGCTGTTTTTT,CAISEFEVQGGYTGELFF
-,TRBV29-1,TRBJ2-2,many,TGCAGCGTTACCCGGATCGATGGTGGCGGGGAGCTGTTTTTT,CSVTRIDGGGELFF
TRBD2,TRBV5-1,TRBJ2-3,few,TGCGCCAGCAGCAACTACGGACTAGCGGGGGGGCCGAGCACAGATACGCAGTATTTT,CASSNYGLAGGPSTDTQYF